Below, 25 T cell receptor beta chains from the same sample are listed, as sequenced in a study of blood T cell repertoires in COVID-19. TCRdb keeps only in-frame clones here, not all; method: immunoSEQ multiplex PCR. This sample has more than 300,000 clones, with nearly 90% found just once. Sequenced: peripheral blood. The receptors originated from a woman in her forties with COVID-19, enrolled during active disease.

Comment on this clone: Different DNA sequences within this sample yield the same CDR3. This chain uses TRBV28 with TRBJ2-3; 8 bases align to TRBD1. V lost 3 bases to trimming and J lost 0 bases; unmatched junction nucleotides: 2. The CDR3 spans 15 residues. Germline CDR1 and CDR2: MDHEN and SYDVKM. The CDR3 DNA sequence: TGTGCCAGCAGTTTGGACAGGGTGAGCACAGATACGCAGTATTTT. Its protein is CASSLDRVSTDTQYF.

This chain links TRBV6-1 with TRBJ2-3, with D unresolved. The CDR3 sequence is 13 residues long. Trimming left V 1 base short and J 3 bases short, with 5 bases between. Germline V gene lookup returns CDR1 MNHNS and CDR2 SASEGT. In DNA, the CDR3 is TGTGCCAGCAGTGAAGACAGAACAGATACGCAGTATTTT. Residues: CASSEDRTDTQYF.

This sequence joins TRBV10-3 and TRBJ2-3; 9 bases are shared with TRBD2. Germline values: CDR1 ENHRY, CDR2 SYGVKD. The CDR3 loop spans 16 amino acids. Trimming at V came to 8 bases and at J to 0 bases, leaving 9 bases not matched to a gene. As DNA, the CDR3 is TGTGCCATCGGTACCCTAGCGGGACCTAGCACAGATACGCAGTATTTT. Encoded protein: CAIGTLAGPSTDTQYF.

This clone was recorded a few times. Other DNA sequences in the same sample also yield this CDR3. The J gene is TRBJ2-7, the V gene TRBV7-9; D ambiguous. CDR1 is SEHNR, CDR2 FQNEAQ, per germline (reference sequence). Trimming stripped 4 bases from V and 3 bases from J, with 4 bases between. This CDR3 is built from 11 residues. CDR3 loop: CASSSLYEQYF. CDR3 bases: TGTGCCAGCAGCTCCCTCTACGAGCAGTACTTC.

This sequence joins TRBV24-1 and TRBJ2-1; 7 bases align to TRBD1. The J segment lost 4 bases and the V segment lost 2 bases, leaving 4 bases of the junction unmatched. This CDR3 contains 15 residues. CDR1 and CDR2 (germline): KGHDR, SFDVKD. In DNA form, the CDR3 reads TGTGCCACCAGTGATTCCAGGGGGTCTTACAATGAGCAGTTCTTC. Amino acids: CATSDSRGSYNEQFF.

This chain joins TRBV7-9 and TRBJ1-1, with D possibly matching TRBD1 (5 bases). This CDR3 is built from 14 residues. Deletions cut 4 bases from V and 3 bases from J, with 12 bases between. Germline CDR1 SEHNR, CDR2 FQNEAQ (reference sequence). CDR3 residues: CASSSFQGYTEAFF. The DNA of the CDR3 is TGTGCCAGCAGCTCCTTTCAGGGTTACACTGAAGCTTTCTTT. Supplemented by reference TRBV7-9 and TRBJ1-1, the full variable domain reads DTGVSQNPRHKITKRGQNVTFRCDPISEHNRLYWYRQTLGQGPEFLTYFQNEAQLEKSRLLSDRFSAERPKGSFSTLEIQRTEQGDSAMYLCASSSFQGYTEAFFGQGTRLTVV.

The chain combines TRBV3-1 (or the pseudogene TRBV3-2) with TRBJ1-1; D is unclear. V was shortened by 2 bases and J by 3 bases, with 7 bases between the two germline ends. CDR1 is LGHDT, CDR2 YNNKEL, per germline (reference sequence). The CDR3 runs 13 residues. The CDR3 nucleotides read TGTGCCAGCAGCCAAACTGGAGACACTGAAGCTTTCTTT. Translated: CASSQTGDTEAFF.

This clone was observed a few times. The chain combines TRBV28 with TRBJ1-2; D possibly corresponds to TRBD1 (5 bases). V dropped 3 bases and J dropped 0 bases, with 17 bases sitting between them. Germline assignment: CDR1 MDHEN and CDR2 SYDVKM. The CDR3 extends over 17 amino acids. This CDR3 reads CASSFPPATGPNYGYTF. CDR3 nucleotides: TGTGCCAGCAGTTTCCCGCCAGCCACAGGACCTAACTATGGCTACACCTTC.

V and J are TRBV5-4 and TRBJ2-2; a possible D gene is TRBD1 (6 bases). This CDR3 comprises 14 residues. Per the germline V gene, CDR1 is SGHNT and CDR2 is YYREEE (reference sequence). Trimming removed 1 base from V and 4 bases from J, with 8 bases in between. The CDR3 sequence is CASSLQGRTGELFF. In DNA form, the CDR3 reads TGTGCCAGCAGCTTGCAGGGGCGCACCGGGGAGCTGTTTTTT.

This clone was detected only once. The chain uses TRBV7-3 and TRBJ1-1; TRBD1 aligns across 7 bases. The CDR3 runs to 15 residues. Germline CDR1 and CDR2: SGHTA and FQGTGA. With V trimmed by 2 bases and J by 3 bases, 6 bases remained unmatched. CDR3 nucleotides: TGTGCCAGCAGCTTAGTTTACAGGGGCTACACTGAAGCTTTCTTT. Its translation is CASSLVYRGYTEAFF.

CDR3 sequence reads: CASSPRTSGTTDTQYF. The CDR3, as DNA: TGTGCCAGCAGCCCCAGGACTAGCGGGACCACAGATACGCAGTATTTT. This rearrangement joins TRBV9 to TRBJ2-3; 12 bases line up with TRBD2. Per the germline V gene, CDR1 is SGDLS and CDR2 is YYNGEE. Losses at the gene ends were 4 bases for V and 2 bases for J; bases not matched to a gene: 5. The CDR3 runs 16 residues.

The gene calls are TRBV19 and TRBJ2-1; 7 bases align to TRBD2. Germline V lookup: CDR1 LNHDA, CDR2 SQIVND (reference sequence). This CDR3 contains 15 residues. J lost 2 bases, V lost 2 bases, and 3 bases had no gene match. CDR3 nucleotides: TGTGCCAGTAGTATACCTAGCGGCGCCTACAATGAGCAGTTCTTC. Protein product: CASSIPSGAYNEQFF.

In its sample, this clone was seen once. This chain connects TRBV27 to TRBJ1-2; no definite D call. This CDR3 comprises 12 residues. Germline V gene sequence: CDR1 MNHEY, CDR2 SMNVEV (reference sequence). V shed 8 bases and J shed 9 bases, with 16 bases lying between them. The CDR3 is CASGKARFRYTF. The DNA for the CDR3 is TGTGCCAGCGGAAAAGCGAGGTTTCGCTACACCTTC.

This chain connects TRBV28 to TRBJ2-3, with 7 bases fitting TRBD1. This CDR3 comprises 14 residues. Germline assignment: CDR1 MDHEN and CDR2 SYDVKM. Germline trimming cut 5 bases from V and 1 base from J; bases unmatched to any gene: 3. CDR3 sequence (DNA): TGTGCCAGCAGTACCGGACAGGGCACAGATACGCAGTATTTT. Protein: CASSTGQGTDTQYF.

The chain carries TRBV14 and TRBJ2-5, with D perhaps matching TRBD2 (6 bases). Deletions cut 0 bases from V and 5 bases from J, with 16 bases between. CDR3 length: 16 residues. CDR1 and CDR2 (germline): SGHDN, FVKESK. Here the CDR3 reads CASSQDRRRAGETQYF. The CDR3 nucleotides read TGTGCCAGCAGCCAAGATAGGAGGAGGGCCGGGGAGACCCAGTACTTC.

In this sample, this clone turned up a few times. The chain is built from TRBV5-1 and TRBJ2-2, with D tentatively TRBD1 (5 bases). This CDR3 has 18 residues. CDR1 is SGHRS, CDR2 YFSETQ, per germline. V lost 1 base, J lost 1 base, and 17 bases lay in between. The CDR3 DNA reads TGCGCCAGCAGCTTGTTTGGGGCAGTTCAGGGGAACACCGGGGAGCTGTTTTTT. Protein: CASSLFGAVQGNTGELFF.

This clone occurred once. This sequence joins TRBV5-4 and TRBJ2-1, with TRBD1 matching over 7 bases. The ends lost 4 bases at V and 0 bases at J; junction bases unmatched: 4. The germline V gene encodes CDR1 SGHNT and CDR2 YYREEE (reference sequence). This CDR3 region has 15 residues. The DNA for the CDR3 is TGTGCCAGCAGCCGGGACAGCCGCTCCTACAATGAGCAGTTCTTC. Translated: CASSRDSRSYNEQFF.

The genes are TRBV28 and TRBJ1-2; TRBD1 aligns across 11 bases. Germline CDR1 reads MDHEN; CDR2 reads SYDVKM. There are 12 residues in the CDR3. V gave up 11 bases and J gave up 5 bases; unmatched junction bases: 4. CDR3 sequence: CAHRDRGYGYTF. For the CDR3, the DNA is TGTGCCCACCGGGACAGGGGGTATGGCTACACCTTC.

The V gene is TRBV3-1 (or the pseudogene TRBV3-2), the J gene TRBJ2-1; 12 nucleotides align to TRBD2. Trimming cost V 2 bases and J 3 bases; bases outside gene matches: 2. CDR3 length equals 16 residues. Germline V gives CDR1 LGHDT, CDR2 YNNKEL (reference sequence). CDR3 amino acids: CASSQRLAGVYNEQFF. CDR3 nucleotide sequence: TGTGCCAGCAGCCAAAGACTAGCGGGGGTCTACAATGAGCAGTTCTTC.

This clone was detected once. This chain connects TRBV4-3 to TRBJ2-7; 7 bases map to TRBD2. Germline loops: CDR1 LGHNA, CDR2 YSLEER. This CDR3 has 15 amino acids. J was trimmed by 1 base and V by 5 bases; bases with no gene match: 8. The CDR3 reads CASSAGLGWSYEQYF. The DNA for the CDR3 is TGCGCCAGCAGCGCCGGACTAGGTTGGTCCTACGAGCAGTACTTC.

In this sample, this clone turned up once. This chain connects TRBV6-1 to TRBJ2-7, with TRBD1 matching 8 bases. The V gene end was trimmed by 2 bases and the J gene end by 5 bases; junction bases not matched to a gene: 8. The CDR3 has 15 residues. Germline values: CDR1 MNHNS, CDR2 SASEGT. The CDR3 loop reads CASSERGQGRDEQYF. CDR3 nucleotide sequence: TGTGCCAGCAGTGAAAGAGGACAGGGTCGCGACGAGCAGTACTTC.

V usage is TRBV4-2 and J usage is TRBJ1-2, with D hard to call. Germline V gene data show CDR1 as LGHNA and CDR2 as YNFKEQ. The CDR3 has 15 amino acids. Deletions cut 2 bases from V and 8 bases from J, with 18 bases between. The chain's CDR3 is CASSQTGSQVSGYTF. In DNA, the CDR3 is TGTGCCAGCAGCCAAACTGGGTCCCAGGTCTCGGGCTACACCTTC.

This clone was observed once. The V gene is TRBV27, the J gene TRBJ1-2, with 7 bases aligning to TRBD1. Per germline, CDR1 MNHEY and CDR2 SMNVEV (reference sequence). The CDR3 runs to 17 residues. Trimming cost V 7 bases and J 1 base; bases outside gene matches: 15. The DNA for the CDR3 is TGTGCCAGCACCCTCCTCGGGACAGTCGGAGATAACTATGGCTACACCTTC. This codes for CASTLLGTVGDNYGYTF.

The genes are TRBV18 and TRBJ1-6; 9 bases are shared with TRBD1. This CDR3 has 16 residues. The V segment lost 4 bases and the J segment 9 bases; nucleotides outside the gene matches: 10. CDR1 KGHSH and CDR2 LQKENI come from the germline V gene. The CDR3 bases are TGTGCCAGCTCACTCCGGGACAGGGTTGAGGGTTCACCCCTCCACTTT. Its translation: CASSLRDRVEGSPLHF.

The chain links TRBV27 to TRBJ2-7; D call uncertain. The CDR3 extends over 12 amino acids. In germline, CDR1 is MNHEY, CDR2 SMNVEV (reference sequence). The V gene lost 2 bases and the J gene lost 6 bases, with 8 bases spanning the gap. CDR3: CASSLTGSEQYF. CDR3 sequence (DNA): TGTGCCAGCAGTTTAACCGGGTCCGAGCAGTACTTC.